This T cell receptor beta chain was sequenced for a study of T cell repertoires in cytomegalovirus infection. One entry per CDR3 protein, called by TCRdb with MiXCR from the reads. The repertoire has hundreds of thousands of distinct CDR3 sequences, more than 20% of them found once; the top ten carry roughly 8%. The CDR3 consists of 15 residues. The germline V gene has CDR1 LNHDA and CDR2 SQIVND (reference sequence). J lost 1 base, V lost 0 bases, and 2 bases had no gene match. This clonotype was obtained from a human donor in good health (CMV status not recorded). Some clones in this sample may be carry-over from other donors' samples. This chain links TRBV19 with TRBJ1-1; 7 nucleotides match TRBD1. Material for sequencing was CD8+ T cells from PBMCs. DNA of the CDR3: TGTGCCAGTAGTATAGAGGAGGGGGCGAACACTGAAGCTTTCTTT. It codes for CASSIEEGANTEAFF.